The sequence of this T cell receptor (beta chain) was determined in a study of technical replicates of blood from a few donors. Some clones are missing from TCRdb's copy, which holds only in-frame ones; the method was immunoSEQ multiplex PCR. This table has fewer than 75,000 clones, more than 75% appearing once. This clone was detected only once. Trimming at V came to 10 bases and at J to 1 base, leaving 4 bases not matched to a gene. Germline CDR1 is MNHNY and CDR2 is SVGAGI (reference sequence). This CDR3 has 12 amino acids. The sample taken for sequencing was PBMCs. The receptor was derived from a human donor in good health. Some clones in this sample may be carry-over from other donors' samples. The rearrangement joins TRBV6-6 to TRBJ2-7, with TRBD2 matching over 7 bases. The CDR3 protein is CATWGGSYEQYF. For the CDR3, the DNA is TGTGCCACATGGGGGGGGTCCTACGAGCAGTACTTC.